These T cell receptor beta chains were read from a single sample in a study of blood T cell repertoires in COVID-19. The data were produced by immunoSEQ multiplex PCR, yet TCRdb's version contains in-frame clones alone and is incomplete. The sample has 95,000 to 100,000 clones, 85% seen once; the top ten hold around 2%. Specimen: peripheral blood. The origin of the receptors is a woman in her seventies with active or convalescent COVID-19. Each CDR3 is given with its conserved first and last residue. Each record gives: J gene, clone size, V gene, D gene, CDR3 protein, CDR3 DNA. D genes are given only for firm matches. Not all rows give a size; the values are once, few, many and, for expanded clones, a class.

>TRBJ2-7|.|TRBV11-3|.
CASSLGQYEQYF
TGTGCCAGCAGCTTAGGACAGTACGAGCAGTACTTC
>TRBJ1-3|.|TRBV18|.
CASSKGPGPSGNTIYF
TGTGCCAGCTCAAAGGGGCCAGGACCCTCTGGAAACACCATATATTTT
>TRBJ1-1|.|TRBV5-8|TRBD1
CASSRGQSTEAFF
TGTGCCAGCAGCAGGGGACAGAGCACTGAAGCTTTCTTT
>TRBJ2-1|.|TRBV7-9|TRBD2
CASRRPGLAGVVDEQFF
TGTGCCAGCAGACGTCCGGGACTAGCGGGAGTAGTCGATGAGCAGTTCTTC
>TRBJ1-5|.|TRBV27|.
CASRLQASSNQPQHF
TGTGCCAGCAGGCTACAGGCGTCGAGCAATCAGCCCCAGCATTTT
>TRBJ1-5|.|TRBV5-8|.
CASSLKGRSNQPQHF
TGTGCCAGCAGCTTGAAGGGGCGAAGCAATCAGCCCCAGCATTTT
>TRBJ2-5|once|TRBV11-2|TRBD2
CASSFGGSLQETQYF
TGTGCCAGCAGCTTCGGGGGGTCGCTCCAAGAGACCCAGTACTTC
>TRBJ1-1|.|TRBV7-9|TRBD1
CASSLDAGGTEAFF
TGTGCCAGCAGCCTAGACGCAGGGGGAACTGAAGCTTTCTTT
>TRBJ1-4|.|TRBV19|TRBD1
CASSIDRGVFATNEKLFF
TGTGCCAGTAGTATCGACAGGGGGGTATTCGCAACTAATGAAAAACTGTTTTTT
>TRBJ1-1|.|TRBV5-1|TRBD1
CASSYGTENTEAFF
TGCGCCAGCAGCTACGGGACAGAGAACACTGAAGCTTTCTTT
>TRBJ1-3|.|TRBV28|TRBD1
CASSLRQGSYSGNTIYF
TGTGCCAGCAGCCTTAGACAGGGGTCTTACTCTGGAAACACCATATATTTT
>TRBJ2-7|.|TRBV21-1|.
CASSKEWRPPSYEQYF
TGTGCCAGCAGCAAAGAGTGGCGGCCTCCGTCCTACGAGCAGTACTTC
>TRBJ2-2|.|TRBV9|TRBD1
CASSVVDRGGTGELFF
TGTGCCAGCAGCGTAGTGGACAGGGGGGGCACCGGGGAGCTGTTTTTT
>TRBJ1-5|.|TRBV18|.
CASSEKNPGGAVNQPQHF
TGTGCCAGCTCAGAAAAAAATCCGGGGGGGGCGGTCAATCAGCCCCAGCATTTT
>TRBJ1-5|.|TRBV19|.
CASGPFSNQPQHF
TGTGCCAGTGGGCCCTTTAGCAATCAGCCCCAGCATTTT
>TRBJ2-2|.|TRBV7-3|TRBD1
CASSDTRQGNTGELFF
TGTGCCAGCAGCGACACCCGACAGGGGAACACCGGGGAGCTGTTTTTT
>TRBJ2-1|.|TRBV7-9|.
CASSPGTWGDEQFF
TGTGCCAGCAGCCCCGGGACTTGGGGGGATGAGCAGTTCTTC
>TRBJ1-3|.|TRBV12-3/TRBV12-4|.
CASTTSGTPIYF
TGTGCCAGCACTACCTCCGGGACTCCCATATATTTT
>TRBJ1-6|.|TRBV7-2|TRBD1
CASSLVRTGGINSPLHF
TGTGCCAGCAGCTTAGTGCGGACAGGGGGAATTAATTCACCCCTCCACTTT
>TRBJ2-2|.|TRBV7-2|.
CASSPRETSLTGELFF
TGTGCCAGCAGCCCGCGCGAGACTAGTCTGACCGGGGAGCTGTTTTTT
>TRBJ2-3|.|TRBV24-1|.
CATSDPTESTDTQYF
TGTGCCACCAGTGACCCGACAGAGTCCACAGATACGCAGTATTTT
>TRBJ1-1|.|TRBV5-6|.
CASTGGARVRNTEAFF
TGTGCCAGCACCGGGGGGGCGCGGGTGCGAAACACTGAAGCTTTCTTT
>TRBJ1-2|.|TRBV5-1|.
CASSSRDYGYTF
TGCGCCAGCAGCTCCCGAGACTATGGCTACACCTTC